This passage covers 3 T cell receptor beta chains from one sample sequenced in a study of T cell repertoires in cytomegalovirus infection. TCRdb reprocessed the reads with MiXCR, giving one entry per CDR3 protein. The sample consists of about 830,000 distinct CDR3 sequences, approximately 30% of them appearing once. The antigens these receptors bind are not known. Sequencing used cultured CD8+ T cells from PBMCs, obtained from culture after CMV antigen stimulation. The receptors shown here come from a human donor in good health (CMV status not recorded). Some clones in this sample may be carry-over from other donors' samples.

The chain carries TRBV18 and TRBJ1-1, with 7 positions matching TRBD1. The CDR3 covers 13 residues. Looked up from germline, CDR1 is KGHSH and CDR2 is LQKENI. V was clipped by 2 bases and J by 7 bases; unmatched bases: 4. For the CDR3, the DNA is TGTGCCAGCTCACCAAGGCAGGGGGATGAAGCTTTCTTT. This codes for CASSPRQGDEAFF.

This clonotype turned up a few times. This chain joins TRBV12-3 or TRBV12-4 and TRBJ2-3, with TRBD2 matching over 14 bases. The CDR3 is 20 residues long. Trimming cost V 1 base and J 1 base; bases outside gene matches: 10. CDR3 amino acids: CASSLGRYVTSGGGTDTQYF. CDR3 nucleotide sequence: TGTGCCAGCAGTTTAGGCAGATACGTGACTAGCGGGGGGGGCACAGATACGCAGTATTTT.

The chain has TRBV6-2 or TRBV6-3 and TRBJ2-1, with 11 positions matching TRBD2. The CDR3 consists of 17 residues. Trimming at V came to 5 bases and at J to 0 bases, leaving 6 bases not matched to a gene. Germline CDR1 MNHEY, CDR2 SVGEGT. The CDR3 protein is CASSGLAGFFSYNEQFF. In DNA form, the CDR3 reads TGTGCCAGCAGTGGACTAGCGGGCTTCTTCTCCTACAATGAGCAGTTCTTC.